The 5 T cell receptor beta chains reported below all come from one sample, sequenced in a study of TIL therapy for anti-PD-1-resistant metastatic lung cancer. Indicated time point: pre-treatment sample, taken before nivolumab and TIL therapy. The libraries were made with immunoSEQ v3. The data were produced by immunoSEQ multiplex PCR, yet TCRdb's version contains in-frame clones alone and is incomplete. The data hold approximately 53,000 clones, with roughly 85% observed a single time. Sequencing used blood, obtained at baseline. These receptors were collected from a woman aged 25 to 80 with non-small cell lung cancer.

The chain combines TRBV10-3 with TRBJ2-3; 8 bases line up with TRBD1. This CDR3 has 16 residues. Losses at the gene ends were 10 bases for V and 2 bases for J; bases not matched to a gene: 14. The germline V gene encodes CDR1 ENHRY and CDR2 SYGVKD. The CDR3, as DNA: TGTGCCACCTCCCCCCATATACAGGGGGACACAGATACGCAGTATTTT. Its protein product is CATSPHIQGDTDTQYF.

The V call is TRBV9, the J call TRBJ1-3; no definite D call. The CDR3 consists of 14 residues. The germline V gene encodes CDR1 SGDLS and CDR2 YYNGEE. Trimming stripped 1 base from V and 4 bases from J, with 9 bases between. The CDR3 loop reads CASSVRESGNTIYF. The CDR3 nucleotides are TGTGCCAGCAGCGTAAGGGAATCCGGAAACACCATATATTTT.

The gene calls are TRBV28 and TRBJ2-5; perhaps D is TRBD1 or TRBD2 (6 bases each). Trimming removed 3 bases at V and 1 base at J, with 12 bases between. There are 15 residues in the CDR3. CDR1 is MDHEN, CDR2 SYDVKM, per germline. Written as DNA, the CDR3 is TGTGCCAGCAGTTTTATCGGAGGGGGCCAAGAGACCCAGTACTTC. This gives the protein CASSFIGGGQETQYF.

The chain has TRBV19 and TRBJ2-7; perhaps TRBD1 as D (5 bases). Germline loops: CDR1 LNHDA, CDR2 SQIVND (reference sequence). The CDR3 runs 14 residues. Trimming stripped 2 bases from V and 2 bases from J, with 10 bases between. CDR3 sequence reads: CASSINRGPYEQYF. CDR3 coding DNA: TGTGCCAGTAGTATAAATAGGGGCCCCTACGAGCAGTACTTC.

V gene TRBV30 combines with J gene TRBJ2-5; TRBD2 matches 8 bases. The junction had 4 bases not matched to a gene; V was cut back by 2 bases and J by 5 bases. The CDR3 is made up of 13 amino acids. Germline loops: CDR1 GTSNPN, CDR2 SVGIG (reference sequence). CDR3 protein: CAWSIAGKETQYF. The CDR3 DNA is TGTGCCTGGAGTATAGCGGGGAAGGAGACCCAGTACTTC.